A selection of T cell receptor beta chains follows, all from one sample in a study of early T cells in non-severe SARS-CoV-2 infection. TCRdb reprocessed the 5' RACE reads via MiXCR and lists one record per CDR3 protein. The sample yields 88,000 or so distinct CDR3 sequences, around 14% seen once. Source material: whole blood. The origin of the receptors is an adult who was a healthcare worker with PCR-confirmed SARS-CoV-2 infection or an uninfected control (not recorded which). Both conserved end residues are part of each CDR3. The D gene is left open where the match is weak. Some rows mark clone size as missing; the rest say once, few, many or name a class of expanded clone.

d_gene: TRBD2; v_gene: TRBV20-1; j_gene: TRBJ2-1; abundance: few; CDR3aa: CSARGRLAGGVLNEQFF; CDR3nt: TGCAGTGCTAGAGGAAGACTAGCGGGAGGGGTTCTGAATGAGCAGTTCTTC
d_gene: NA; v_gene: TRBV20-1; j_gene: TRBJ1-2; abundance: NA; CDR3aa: CSARNPYGYTF; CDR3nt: TGCAGTGCTAGAAACCCCTATGGCTACACCTTC
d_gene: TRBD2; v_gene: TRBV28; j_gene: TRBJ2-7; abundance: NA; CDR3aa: CASNPGGEVEQYF; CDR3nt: TGTGCCAGCAACCCCGGGGGGGAGGTCGAGCAGTACTTC
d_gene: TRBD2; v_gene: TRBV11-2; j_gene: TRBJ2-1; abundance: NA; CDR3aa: CASSPKVERENSDEQFF; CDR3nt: TGTGCCAGCAGCCCCAAGGTAGAGCGGGAGAATAGCGATGAGCAGTTCTTC
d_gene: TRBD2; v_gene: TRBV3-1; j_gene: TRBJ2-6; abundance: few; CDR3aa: CASSGLAAGAGANVLTF; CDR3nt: TGTGCCAGCAGCGGACTAGCGGCGGGGGCTGGGGCCAACGTCCTGACTTTC
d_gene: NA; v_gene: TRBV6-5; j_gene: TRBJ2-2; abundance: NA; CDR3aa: CASIRGNTGELFF; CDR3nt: TGTGCCAGCATCAGGGGAAATACCGGGGAGCTGTTTTTT
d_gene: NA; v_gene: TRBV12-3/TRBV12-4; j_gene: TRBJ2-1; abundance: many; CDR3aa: CATREPGASYNEQFF; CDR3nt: TGTGCGACAAGGGAACCGGGAGCATCGTACAATGAGCAGTTCTTC
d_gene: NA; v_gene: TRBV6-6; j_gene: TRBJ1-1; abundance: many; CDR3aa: CASSYSDRKNTEAFF; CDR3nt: TGTGCCAGCAGTTACTCGGACAGAAAGAACACTGAAGCTTTCTTT
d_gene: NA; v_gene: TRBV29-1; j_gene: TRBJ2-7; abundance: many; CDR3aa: CSLRDGSYEQYF; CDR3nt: TGCAGCTTGCGGGACGGATCCTACGAGCAGTACTTC
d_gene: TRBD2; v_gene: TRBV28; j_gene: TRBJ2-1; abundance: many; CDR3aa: CASSPTPTSPSGRANEQFF; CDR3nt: TGTGCCAGCAGTCCTACCCCAACATCTCCTAGCGGGAGGGCGAATGAGCAGTTCTTC
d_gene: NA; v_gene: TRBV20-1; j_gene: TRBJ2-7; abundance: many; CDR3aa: CSARVVGGQYEQYF; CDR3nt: TGCAGTGCTAGGGTGGTCGGGGGGCAGTACGAGCAGTACTTC
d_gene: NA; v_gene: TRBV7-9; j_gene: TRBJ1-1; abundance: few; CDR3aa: CASSLVKNTEAFF; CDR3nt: TGTGCCAGCAGCTTAGTGAAGAACACTGAAGCTTTCTTT
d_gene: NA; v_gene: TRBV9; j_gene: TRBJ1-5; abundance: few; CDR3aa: CASSVGGLGNQPQHF; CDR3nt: TGTGCCAGCAGCGTAGGGGGTCTAGGCAATCAGCCCCAGCATTTT
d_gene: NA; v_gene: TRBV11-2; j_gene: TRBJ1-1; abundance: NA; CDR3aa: CASSLGAVQARTEAFF; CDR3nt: TGTGCCAGCAGCTTAGGGGCCGTACAGGCGAGGACTGAAGCTTTCTTT
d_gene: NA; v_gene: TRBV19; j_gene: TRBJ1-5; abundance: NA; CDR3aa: CASSIGGRFNQPQHF; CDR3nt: TGTGCCAGTAGTATTGGGGGACGGTTCAATCAGCCCCAGCATTTT
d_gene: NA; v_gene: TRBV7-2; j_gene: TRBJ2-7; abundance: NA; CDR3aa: CASSWGGSSSYEQYF; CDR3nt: TGTGCCAGCAGCTGGGGCGGTTCAAGCTCCTACGAGCAGTACTTC
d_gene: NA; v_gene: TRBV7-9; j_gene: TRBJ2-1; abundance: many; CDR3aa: CASSFRVGNEQFF; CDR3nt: TGTGCCAGCAGCTTCAGAGTGGGGAATGAGCAGTTCTTC
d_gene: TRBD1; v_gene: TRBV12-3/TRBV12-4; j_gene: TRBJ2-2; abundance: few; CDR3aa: CASRETGDGELFF; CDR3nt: TGTGCCAGCAGGGAAACAGGGGACGGGGAGCTGTTTTTT
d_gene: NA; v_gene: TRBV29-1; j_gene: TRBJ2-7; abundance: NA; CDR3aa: CSVALDLSEQYF; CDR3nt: TGCAGCGTTGCACTAGATCTTTCCGAGCAGTACTTC
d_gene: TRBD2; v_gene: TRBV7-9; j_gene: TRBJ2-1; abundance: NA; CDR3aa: CASSSTSGLEQFF; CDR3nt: TGTGCCAGCAGCTCAACTAGCGGTCTTGAGCAGTTCTTC
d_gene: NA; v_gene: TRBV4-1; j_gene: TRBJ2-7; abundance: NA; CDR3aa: CASSQDPGNEQYF; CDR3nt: TGCGCCAGCAGCCAAGATCCGGGCAACGAGCAGTACTTC
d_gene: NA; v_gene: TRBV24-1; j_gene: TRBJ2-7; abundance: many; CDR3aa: CATSDLRSDGDEQYF; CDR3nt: TGTGCCACCAGTGATTTGCGGTCAGACGGGGACGAGCAGTACTTC
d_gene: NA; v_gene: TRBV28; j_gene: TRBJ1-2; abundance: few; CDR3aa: CASLKNNYGYTF; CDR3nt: TGTGCCAGCCTCAAAAATAACTATGGCTACACCTTC
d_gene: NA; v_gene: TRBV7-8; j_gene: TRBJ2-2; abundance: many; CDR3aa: CASSATRNTGELFF; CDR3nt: TGTGCCAGCAGCGCAACTAGGAACACCGGGGAGCTGTTTTTT
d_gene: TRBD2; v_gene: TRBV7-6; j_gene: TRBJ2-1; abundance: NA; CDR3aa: CASSISTSRNEQFF; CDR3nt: TGTGCCAGCAGCATCTCGACTAGCAGGAATGAGCAGTTCTTC
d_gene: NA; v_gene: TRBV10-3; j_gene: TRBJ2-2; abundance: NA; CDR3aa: CATRHPSTGELFF; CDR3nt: TGTGCCACTAGGCACCCTTCTACCGGGGAGCTGTTTTTT
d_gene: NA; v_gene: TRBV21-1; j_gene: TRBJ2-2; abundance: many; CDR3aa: CASTKSESSTGELFF; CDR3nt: TGTGCCAGCACCAAGTCCGAGTCGAGCACCGGGGAGCTGTTTTTT
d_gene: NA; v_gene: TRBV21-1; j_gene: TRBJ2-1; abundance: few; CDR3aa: CASGFYEQFF; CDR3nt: TGTGCCAGCGGGTTTTATGAGCAGTTCTTC
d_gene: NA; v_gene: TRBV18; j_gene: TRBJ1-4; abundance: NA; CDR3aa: CASSPMGDGKLFF; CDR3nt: TGTGCCAGCTCACCGATGGGGGATGGAAAACTGTTTTTT
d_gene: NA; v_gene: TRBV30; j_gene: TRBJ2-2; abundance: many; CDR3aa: CAWRDQGNTGELFF; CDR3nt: TGTGCCTGGAGGGACCAGGGGAACACCGGGGAGCTGTTTTTT
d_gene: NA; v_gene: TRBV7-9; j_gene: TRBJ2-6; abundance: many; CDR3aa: CASSLGRGANVLTF; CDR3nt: TGTGCCAGCAGCTTAGGGCGTGGGGCCAACGTCCTGACTTTC
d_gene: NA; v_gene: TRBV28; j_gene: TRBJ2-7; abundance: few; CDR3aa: CASSAGTPYEQYF; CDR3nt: TGTGCCAGCAGTGCCGGGACGCCCTACGAGCAGTACTTC
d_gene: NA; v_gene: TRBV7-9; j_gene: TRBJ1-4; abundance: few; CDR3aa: CASSLAQNNEKLFF; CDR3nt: TGTGCCAGCAGCTTGGCACAGAATAATGAAAAACTGTTTTTT
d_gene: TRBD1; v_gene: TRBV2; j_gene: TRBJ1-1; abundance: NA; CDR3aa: CASSEDRGSTEAFF; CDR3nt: TGTGCCAGCAGTGAAGACAGGGGGAGTACTGAAGCTTTCTTT
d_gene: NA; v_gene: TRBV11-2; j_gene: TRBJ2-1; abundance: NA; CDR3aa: CASSSRGNYNEQFF; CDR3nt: TGTGCCAGCAGCTCCCGCGGGAACTACAATGAGCAGTTCTTC
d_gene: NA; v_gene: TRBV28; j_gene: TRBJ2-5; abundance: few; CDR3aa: CASSRQGQETQYF; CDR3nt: TGTGCCAGCAGCCGTCAGGGTCAAGAGACCCAGTACTTC
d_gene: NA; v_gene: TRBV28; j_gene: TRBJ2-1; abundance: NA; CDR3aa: CASSLSAMSKFF; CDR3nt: TGTGCCAGCAGTTTATCGGCTATGTCGAAGTTCTTC
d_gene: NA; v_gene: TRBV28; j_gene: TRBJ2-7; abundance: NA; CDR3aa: CASSRPRVNYEQYF; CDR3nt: TGTGCCAGCAGCAGACCCAGGGTAAACTACGAGCAGTACTTC
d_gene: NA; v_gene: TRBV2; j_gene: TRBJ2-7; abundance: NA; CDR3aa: CASSARSSYEQYF; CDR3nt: TGTGCCAGCAGTGCACGGTCCTCCTACGAGCAGTACTTC
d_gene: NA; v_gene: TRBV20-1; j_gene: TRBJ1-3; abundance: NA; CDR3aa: CSATSSGNTIYF; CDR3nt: TGCAGTGCTACCAGCTCTGGAAACACCATATATTTT
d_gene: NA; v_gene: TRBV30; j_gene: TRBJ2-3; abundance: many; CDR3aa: CAWSQDTQYF; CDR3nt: TGTGCCTGGAGTCAGGATACGCAGTATTTT
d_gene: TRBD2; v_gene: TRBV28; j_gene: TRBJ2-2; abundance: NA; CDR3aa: CASSFFWREAGELFF; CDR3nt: TGTGCCAGCAGTTTCTTCTGGCGGGAGGCCGGGGAGCTGTTTTTT
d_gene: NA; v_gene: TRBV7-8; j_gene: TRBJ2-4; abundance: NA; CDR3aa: CASSVDTLAKNIQYF; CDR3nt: TGTGCCAGCAGTGTGGACACCTTAGCCAAAAACATTCAGTACTTC
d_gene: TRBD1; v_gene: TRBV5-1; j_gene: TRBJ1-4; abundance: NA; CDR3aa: CASSGARGQGEKLFF; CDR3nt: TGCGCCAGCAGCGGTGCCAGGGGGCAGGGTGAAAAACTGTTTTTT
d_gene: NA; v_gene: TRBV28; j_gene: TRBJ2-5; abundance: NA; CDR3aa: CASSLPRGSAYQETQYF; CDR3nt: TGTGCCAGCAGTTTACCTCGGGGTAGCGCCTACCAAGAGACCCAGTACTTC
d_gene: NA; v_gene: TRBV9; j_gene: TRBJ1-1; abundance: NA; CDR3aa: CASSVGEVGTEVFF; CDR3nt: TGTGCCAGCAGCGTAGGAGAAGTGGGGACTGAAGTTTTCTTT
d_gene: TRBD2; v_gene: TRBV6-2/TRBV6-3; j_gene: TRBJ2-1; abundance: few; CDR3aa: CASRTTTGTSGVEQFF; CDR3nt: TGTGCCAGCAGGACAACTACCGGGACTAGCGGGGTTGAGCAGTTCTTC
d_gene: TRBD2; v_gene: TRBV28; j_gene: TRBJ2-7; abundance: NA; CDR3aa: CASRSGSSYEQYF; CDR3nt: TGTGCCAGCAGAAGCGGGAGCTCCTACGAGCAGTACTTC
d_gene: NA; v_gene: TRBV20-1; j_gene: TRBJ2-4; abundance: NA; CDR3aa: CSASFRGAKNIQYF; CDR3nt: TGCAGTGCTAGCTTTCGAGGGGCCAAAAACATTCAGTACTTC
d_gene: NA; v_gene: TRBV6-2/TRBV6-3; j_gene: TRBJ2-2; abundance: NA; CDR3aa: CASAGWDAGELFF; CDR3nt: TGTGCCAGCGCAGGGTGGGATGCCGGGGAGCTGTTTTTT